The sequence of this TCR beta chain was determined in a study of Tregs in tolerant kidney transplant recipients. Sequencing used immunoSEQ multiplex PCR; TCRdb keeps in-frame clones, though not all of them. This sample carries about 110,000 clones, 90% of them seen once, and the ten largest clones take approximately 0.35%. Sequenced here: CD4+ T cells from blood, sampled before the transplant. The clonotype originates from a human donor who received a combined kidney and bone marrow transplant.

The chain's CDR3 is CASSGDRGRKDEQFF. The CDR3 bases are TGTGCCAGCAGCGGGGACAGGGGGCGCAAAGATGAGCAGTTCTTC. V gene TRBV5-6 combines with J gene TRBJ2-1; the match to TRBD1 covers 12 bases. The CDR3 totals 15 residues. CDR1 is SGHDT and CDR2 is YYEEEE in the germline V gene. The ends lost 4 bases at V and 8 bases at J; junction bases unmatched: 7.